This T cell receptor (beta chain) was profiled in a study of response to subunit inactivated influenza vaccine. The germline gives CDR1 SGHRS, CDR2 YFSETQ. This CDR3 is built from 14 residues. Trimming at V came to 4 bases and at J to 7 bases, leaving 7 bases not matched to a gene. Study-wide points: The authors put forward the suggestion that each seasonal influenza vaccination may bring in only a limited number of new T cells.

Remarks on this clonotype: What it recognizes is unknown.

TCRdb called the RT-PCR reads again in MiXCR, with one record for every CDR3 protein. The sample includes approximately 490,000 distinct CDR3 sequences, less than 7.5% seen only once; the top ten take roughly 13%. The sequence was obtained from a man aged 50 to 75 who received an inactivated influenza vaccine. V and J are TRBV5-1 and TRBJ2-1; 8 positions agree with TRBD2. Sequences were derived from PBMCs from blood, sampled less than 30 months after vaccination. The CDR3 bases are TGCGCCAGCAGCGGGACTGGCGGGAGGAATGAGCAGTTCTTC. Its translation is CASSGTGGRNEQFF.